The 20 T cell receptor beta chains below all came from one sample that was sequenced in a study of shared clonotypes between healthy human individuals. Method: immunoSEQ multiplex PCR; TCRdb's copy keeps in-frame clones and lacks some. Among 2 million or so clones, over 85% were seen once, and the ten largest hold roughly 1%. CD8 cells classed as naive were CD45RO-negative and positively selected for CCR7, excluding terminally differentiated effector memory CD45RA+ cells. The specimen sequenced was naive CD8+ T cells sorted from blood. These receptors were taken from a man younger than 35 in good health.

V gene TRBV7-9 combines with J gene TRBJ2-3; perhaps D is TRBD1 or TRBD2 (5 bases each). V was clipped by 4 bases and J by 2 bases, with 16 bases between them. CDR1 is SEHNR and CDR2 is FQNEAQ in the germline V gene (reference sequence). The CDR3 totals 16 residues. The CDR3 sequence is CASSSFGGGDTDTQYF. In DNA, the CDR3 is TGTGCCAGCAGCTCATTCGGTGGGGGAGACACAGATACGCAGTATTTT. Together with reference TRBV7-9 and TRBJ2-3, the CDR3 gives the full variable domain: DTGVSQNPRHKITKRGQNVTFRCDPISEHNRLYWYRQTLGQGPEFLTYFQNEAQLEKSRLLSDRFSAERPKGSFSTLEIQRTEQGDSAMYLCASSSFGGGDTDTQYFGPGTRLTVL.

The chain links TRBV7-9 to TRBJ1-3; D is ambiguous. The ends were cut back, 0 bases at V and 4 bases at J, with 13 bases in the middle. Germline CDR1 reads SEHNR; CDR2 reads FQNEAQ (reference sequence). This CDR3 spans 16 amino acids. CDR3 residues: CASSLARGNGGNTIYF. The DNA for the CDR3 is TGTGCCAGCAGCTTAGCGCGTGGGAATGGAGGAAACACCATATATTTT.

This clone came up once. The V gene is TRBV30, the J gene TRBJ2-7; TRBD1 matches 9 bases. This CDR3 spans 16 amino acids. The V gene's germline CDR1 is GTSNPN and CDR2 SVGIG (reference sequence). Trimming took 2 bases from V and 3 from J; bases not matched to a gene: 11. The CDR3 spells CAWSNPWTGANYEQYF. DNA of the CDR3: TGTGCCTGGAGTAACCCCTGGACAGGGGCGAACTACGAGCAGTACTTC.

V usage is TRBV11-2 and J usage is TRBJ2-3; D gene unclear. The CDR3 contains 14 residues. V lost 2 bases and J lost 3, with 9 bases in between. CDR1 is SGHAT, CDR2 FQNNGV, per germline. The CDR3 region has the DNA TGTGCCAGCAGCTTATCCGGGTTTACAGATACGCAGTATTTT. Its protein is CASSLSGFTDTQYF. The full variable domain, rest sourced from reference TRBV11-2 and TRBJ2-3, is EAGVAQSPRYKIIEKRQSVAFWCNPISGHATLYWYQQILGQGPKLLIQFQNNGVVDDSQLPKDRFSAERLKGVDSTLKIQPAKLEDSAVYLCASSLSGFTDTQYFGPGTRLTVL.

The chain employs TRBV2 and TRBJ2-7; D not resolved. The length of the CDR3 is 14 residues. Trimming pared 5 bases from V and 0 bases from J, leaving 11 bases between. In germline, CDR1 is SNHLY, CDR2 FYNNEI. The CDR3 protein is CASSPSGSSYEQYF. CDR3 sequence (DNA): TGTGCCAGCAGTCCTTCGGGCTCCTCCTACGAGCAGTACTTC.

This chain uses TRBV7-9 with TRBJ1-2; unclear D gene. Germline assignment: CDR1 SEHNR and CDR2 FQNEAQ (reference sequence). The CDR3 is 15 residues long. Trimming shortened V by 1 base and J by 7 bases, and 16 bases separated the two germline ends. The CDR3 DNA sequence: TGTGCCAGCAGCTTAGGAGTCACCTTCCATGGTGGCTACACCTTC. Protein sequence: CASSLGVTFHGGYTF.

J is TRBJ2-5 and V is TRBV7-9, with a weak D call TRBD1 (5 bases). With 4 bases removed from V and 2 bases from J, the gap between germline ends came to 14 bases. CDR3 size: 15 residues. The germline CDR1 and CDR2 sequences are SEHNR and FQNEAQ (reference sequence). In DNA form, the CDR3 reads TGTGCCAGCAGCTCCCTGTGGGGCTATCAAGAGACCCAGTACTTC. As protein: CASSSLWGYQETQYF.

The chain is built from TRBV2 and TRBJ2-3, with 13 bases lining up with TRBD2. Losses at the gene ends were 8 bases for V and 3 bases for J; bases not matched to a gene: 5. This CDR3 has 15 amino acids. From germline, CDR1 is SNHLY and CDR2 FYNNEI. Here the CDR3 reads CASQGLAGSTDTQYF. Written as DNA, the CDR3 is TGTGCCAGCCAGGGACTAGCGGGATCGACAGATACGCAGTATTTT.

The chain links TRBV27 to TRBJ2-7; weak D call: TRBD2 (7 bases). V dropped 3 bases and J dropped 3 bases, with 12 bases sitting between them. This CDR3 has 14 residues. The V gene's germline CDR1 is MNHEY and CDR2 SMNVEV (reference sequence). CDR3 sequence (DNA): TGTGCCAGCAGTTTCGCAGGGGAGGGCTACGAGCAGTACTTC. It codes for CASSFAGEGYEQYF.

The chain carries TRBV11-2 and TRBJ1-2; maybe TRBD1 (6 bases). V dropped 5 bases and J dropped 6 bases, with 19 bases sitting between them. The CDR3 loop spans 15 amino acids. The germline CDR1 and CDR2 sequences are SGHAT and FQNNGV. The CDR3 reads CASSLSQGRVHGYTF. The CDR3, as DNA: TGTGCCAGCAGCCTATCACAGGGACGGGTCCATGGCTACACCTTC. The entire variable domain, with the rest obtained from reference TRBV11-2 and TRBJ1-2, is as follows: EAGVAQSPRYKIIEKRQSVAFWCNPISGHATLYWYQQILGQGPKLLIQFQNNGVVDDSQLPKDRFSAERLKGVDSTLKIQPAKLEDSAVYLCASSLSQGRVHGYTFGSGTRLTVV.

This sequence joins TRBV5-6 and TRBJ1-6, with a possible D match to TRBD1 (5 bases). V lost 3 bases and J 5 bases, leaving 12 bases between the germline ends. The CDR3 is 15 amino acids. Germline-derived CDR1 and CDR2 are SGHDT and YYEEEE. CDR3 DNA sequence: TGTGCCAGCAGCTGGGGCAGGGAAGATAATTCACCCCTCCACTTT. Encoded protein: CASSWGREDNSPLHF.

The chain links TRBV15 to TRBJ2-7; D tentatively reads TRBD1 or TRBD2 (6 bases each). V lost 0 bases and J 1 base, leaving 22 bases between the germline ends. This CDR3 is 19 amino acids long. Per germline, CDR1 LNHNV and CDR2 YYDKDF (reference sequence). In DNA, the CDR3 is TGTGCCACCAGCAGAGATTCCCGACAGGTCGGGGGTGAGTCCTACGAGCAGTACTTC. This gives the protein CATSRDSRQVGGESYEQYF.

This clone was seen a few times. This sample includes further DNA sequences coding for the same CDR3. The chain recombines TRBV9 with TRBJ1-4; D is possibly TRBD1 (5 bases). Trimming stripped 0 bases from V and 8 bases from J, with 14 bases between. The CDR3 loop spans 15 amino acids. The germline CDR1 and CDR2 sequences are SGDLS and YYNGEE. In nucleotides, the CDR3 is TGTGCCAGCAGCGTAGATGGGCAGGGTGGGGAAAAACTGTTTTTT. It translates to CASSVDGQGGEKLFF.

The chain links TRBV4-3 to TRBJ1-5; unclear D gene. Trimming shortened V by 4 bases and J by 0 bases, and 10 bases separated the two germline ends. Germline V gene data show CDR1 as LGHNA and CDR2 as YSLEER. This CDR3 comprises 15 residues. The CDR3 coding sequence is TGCGCCAGCAGCCCATCGCCCCTTAGCAATCAGCCCCAGCATTTT. Translation: CASSPSPLSNQPQHF.

This clone showed up just once. CDR3 sequence: CASSHAPPDLGQYF. The CDR3 DNA is TGTGCCAGCAGTCACGCGCCCCCTGACCTTGGGCAGTACTTC. The chain employs TRBV6-5 and TRBJ2-7; D is ambiguous. V was clipped by 5 bases and J by 9 bases, with 20 bases between them. This CDR3 comprises 14 residues. Germline values: CDR1 MNHEY, CDR2 SVGAGI.

The chain combines TRBV4-1 with TRBJ1-2; possibly TRBD1 for D (6 bases). V was trimmed by 5 bases and J by 7 bases, leaving 11 bases between them. The CDR3 is made up of 12 amino acids. Germline CDR1 reads MGHRA; CDR2 reads YSYEKL. CDR3 nucleotides: TGCGCCAGCAGCGATACAGGGACTGGCTACACCTTC. Translating gives CASSDTGTGYTF.

The chain combines TRBV6-6 with TRBJ2-2; D is unresolved. The CDR3 loop spans 14 amino acids. Trimming took 5 bases from V and 0 from J, leaving 7 bases between them. Germline CDR1 MNHNY, CDR2 SVGAGI (reference sequence). The CDR3: CASSDLANTGELFF. The DNA of the CDR3 is TGTGCCAGCAGTGATTTGGCGAACACCGGGGAGCTGTTTTTT.

The sample holds one count of this clone. The CDR3 region has the DNA TGCGCCAGCAGTGAGTCTGGGACAGGCACAGATACGCAGTATTTT. It specifies CASSESGTGTDTQYF. The V call is TRBV10-2, the J call TRBJ2-3, with TRBD1 matching 7 bases. CDR3 length: 15 residues. Germline V gene data show CDR1 as WSHSY and CDR2 as SAAADI. Trimming cost V 0 bases and J 1 base; bases outside gene matches: 1.

The chain couples TRBV27 to TRBJ2-7; 12 bases map to TRBD2. The trim removed 5 bases at V and 0 bases at J, leaving 5 bases unmatched. Germline CDR1 and CDR2: MNHEY and SMNVEV (reference sequence). The CDR3 extends over 16 amino acids. CDR3 in DNA: TGTGCCAGCAGTCCAACTAGCGGGGGGAACTCCTACGAGCAGTACTTC. Translating gives CASSPTSGGNSYEQYF.

The J gene is TRBJ2-5, the V gene TRBV6-5; D is ambiguous. This CDR3 is built from 14 residues. Germline CDR1 MNHEY, CDR2 SVGAGI. Trimming removed 5 bases from V and 4 bases from J, with 14 bases in between. This CDR3 reads CASSPSPGGETQYF. In nucleotides, the CDR3 is TGTGCCAGCAGTCCTTCCCCCGGCGGAGAGACCCAGTACTTC.